The sequence of this T cell receptor (beta chain) was determined in a study of beta chain features in type 1 diabetes. The CDR3 sequence is 15 residues long. V lost 7 bases, J lost 2 bases, and 11 bases stayed unmatched. CDR1 is MDHEN, CDR2 SYDVKM, per germline. Markers CD45RO/CCR7/CD25/CD127/CD95/CD27 served to sort CD4+ naive, central memory, regulatory and stem cell-like memory cells. Expressed TCRB transcripts were sequenced because the entire RNA isolate underwent reverse transcription. Here immunoSEQ multiplex PCR was the method, and the copy in TCRdb shows in-frame clones only, minus some. The table records under 200,000 clones, about 8.1% of them present only once. Study outcomes and limitations: Sampled from patients, naive, central memory and Treg TCRB repertoires appeared more similar than those sampled from healthy donors. TCRB CDR3s were moderately but significantly shorter in Type 1 diabetes patients in all four CD4+ subsets.

Of note for this clone: Its antigen is currently unknown.

This TCR was sampled from a man aged 18-30 years in good health. The chain couples TRBV28 to TRBJ2-7, with TRBD1 identical over 7 bases. Sequencing input: central memory CD4+ T cells from blood. The CDR3 loop reads CASNGQAQLTYEQYF. In DNA form, the CDR3 reads TGTGCCAGCAACGGACAGGCCCAATTGACCTACGAGCAGTACTTC.